The T cell receptor beta chain described here comes from a study of cytomegalovirus exposure and HLA in healthy donors. Study-wide results and caveats: A few chains linked to CMV were shown in vitro to be specific for CMV antigens.

Turning to this clone: Its antigen is not identified.

V shed 2 bases and J shed 5 bases, with 12 bases lying between them. CDR3 length: 14 residues. Per germline, CDR1 MDHEN and CDR2 SYDVKM. The PCR made use of 60 Vbeta and 13 Jbeta primers. The table came from immunoSEQ multiplex PCR; TCRdb's copy has only in-frame clones and leaves some out. This sample has 180,000 or so clones, with 75% to 80% found just once. Input material: PBMCs. J is TRBJ1-1 and V is TRBV28; TRBD1 might be the D (6 bases). This receptor was identified in a man aged 45-65 years in good health and CMV-seropositive. The CDR3 reads CASSLRNRDTEAFF. CDR3 sequence (DNA): TGTGCCAGCAGTTTAAGGAACAGGGATACTGAAGCTTTCTTT. The full variable domain, rest sourced from reference TRBV28 and TRBJ1-1, is DVKVTQSSRYLVKRTGEKVFLECVQDMDHENMFWYRQDPGLGLRLIYFSYDVKMKEKGDIPEGYSVSREKKERFSLILESASTNQTSMYLCASSLRNRDTEAFFGQGTRLTVV.